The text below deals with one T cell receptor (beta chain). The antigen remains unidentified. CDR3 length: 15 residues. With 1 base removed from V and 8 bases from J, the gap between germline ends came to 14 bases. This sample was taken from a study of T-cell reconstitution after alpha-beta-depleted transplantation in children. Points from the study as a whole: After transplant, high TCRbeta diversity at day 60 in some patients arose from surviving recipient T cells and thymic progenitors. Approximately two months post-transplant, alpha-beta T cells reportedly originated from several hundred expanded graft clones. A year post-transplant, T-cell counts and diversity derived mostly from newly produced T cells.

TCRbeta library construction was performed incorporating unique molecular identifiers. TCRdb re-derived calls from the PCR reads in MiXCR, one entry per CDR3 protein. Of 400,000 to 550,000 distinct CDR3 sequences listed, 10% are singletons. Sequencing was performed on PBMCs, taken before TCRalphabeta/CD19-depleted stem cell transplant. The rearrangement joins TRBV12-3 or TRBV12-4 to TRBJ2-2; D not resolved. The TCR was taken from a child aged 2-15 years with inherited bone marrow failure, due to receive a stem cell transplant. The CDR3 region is CASSLGSYSLGELFF. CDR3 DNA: TGTGCCAGCAGTTTAGGTTCTTACTCGCTGGGGGAGCTGTTTTTT.